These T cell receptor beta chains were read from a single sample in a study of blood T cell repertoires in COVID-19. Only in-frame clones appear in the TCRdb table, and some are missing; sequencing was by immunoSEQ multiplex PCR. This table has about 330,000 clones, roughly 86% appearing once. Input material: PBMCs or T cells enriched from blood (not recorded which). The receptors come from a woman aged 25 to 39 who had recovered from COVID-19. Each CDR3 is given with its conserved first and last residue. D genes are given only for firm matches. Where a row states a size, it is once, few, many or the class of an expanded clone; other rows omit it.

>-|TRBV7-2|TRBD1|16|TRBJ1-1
CASSSRGQTLNTEAFF
TGTGCCAGCAGCTCACGGGGACAGACATTAAACACTGAAGCTTTCTTT
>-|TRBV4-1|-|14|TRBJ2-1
CASSQVGGVDEQFF
TGCGCCAGCAGCCAAGTCGGGGGAGTGGATGAGCAGTTCTTC
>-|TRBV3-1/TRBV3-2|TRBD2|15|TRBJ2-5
CASSLLAGAQETQYF
TGTGCCAGCAGCCTACTAGCGGGGGCTCAAGAGACCCAGTACTTC
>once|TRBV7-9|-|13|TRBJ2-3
CASSPLSADTQYF
TGTGCCAGCAGCCCTCTATCAGCGGATACGCAGTATTTT
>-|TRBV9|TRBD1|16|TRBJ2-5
CASSISTGTKGETQYF
TGTGCCAGCAGCATTTCGACAGGGACGAAAGGAGAGACCCAGTACTTC
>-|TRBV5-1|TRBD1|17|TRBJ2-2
CASSLRPGQGNTGELFF
TGCGCCAGCAGCTTGCGACCGGGACAGGGGAACACCGGGGAGCTGTTTTTT
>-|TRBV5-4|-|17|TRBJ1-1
CASSSPQGGGGRTEAFF
TGTGCCAGCAGCTCACCCCAAGGGGGGGGAGGACGTACTGAAGCTTTCTTT
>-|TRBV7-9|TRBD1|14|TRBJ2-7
CASSKSGTGVEQYF
TGTGCCAGCAGCAAATCCGGGACAGGGGTCGAGCAGTACTTC
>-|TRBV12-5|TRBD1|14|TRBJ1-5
CASGPGQGNQPQHF
TGTGCTAGTGGGCCCGGACAGGGGAATCAGCCCCAGCATTTT
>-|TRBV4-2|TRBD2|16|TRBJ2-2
CASSPILAANTGELFF
TGTGCCAGCAGCCCCATCCTAGCGGCGAACACCGGGGAGCTGTTTTTT
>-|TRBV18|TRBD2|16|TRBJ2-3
CASSPVLAGAIDTQYF
TGTGCCAGCTCACCAGTTTTAGCGGGGGCGATAGATACGCAGTATTTT
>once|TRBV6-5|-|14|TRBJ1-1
CASSYSSGATEAFF
TGTGCCAGCAGTTACTCGTCCGGAGCCACTGAAGCTTTCTTT
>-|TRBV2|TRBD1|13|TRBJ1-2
CASRAGTVGGYTF
TGTGCCAGCAGAGCCGGGACAGTCGGTGGCTACACCTTC
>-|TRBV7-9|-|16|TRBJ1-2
CVISLLRQTASYGYTF
TGTGTTATAAGCTTATTACGACAAACTGCATCATATGGCTACACCTTC
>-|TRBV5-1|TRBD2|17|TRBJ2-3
CASSLLAGGSTTDTQYF
TGCGCCAGCAGCTTGCTAGCGGGGGGGAGTACCACAGATACGCAGTATTTT
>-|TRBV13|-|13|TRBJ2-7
CASSLNTIYEQYF
TGTGCCAGCAGCTTAAACACAATCTACGAGCAGTACTTC
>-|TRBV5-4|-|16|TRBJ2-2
CASSLASRANTGELFF
TGTGCCAGCAGCTTGGCCTCGCGGGCGAACACCGGGGAGCTGTTTTTT
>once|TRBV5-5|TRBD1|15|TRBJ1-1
CASSRGQSMNTEAFF
TGTGCCAGCAGCAGGGGACAGAGCATGAACACTGAAGCTTTCTTT
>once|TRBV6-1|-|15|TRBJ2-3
CASSEASGPTDTQYF
TGTGCCAGCAGTGAAGCGTCAGGGCCCACAGATACGCAGTATTTT
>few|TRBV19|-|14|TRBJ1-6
CASSITQPLSPLHF
TGTGCCAGTAGTATAACACAGCCACTTTCACCCCTCCACTTT
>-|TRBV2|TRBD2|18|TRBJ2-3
CASTRTSGGGVSTDTQYF
TGTGCCAGCACCAGGACTAGCGGGGGGGGCGTTAGTACAGATACGCAGTATTTT
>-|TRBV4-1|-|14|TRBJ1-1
CASSPRGMVAEAFF
TGCGCCAGCAGCCCTCGAGGAATGGTTGCTGAAGCTTTCTTT
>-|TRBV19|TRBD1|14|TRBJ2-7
CASSMDRGPYEQYF
TGTGCCAGTAGTATGGACAGGGGGCCCTACGAGCAGTACTTC
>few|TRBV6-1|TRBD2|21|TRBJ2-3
CASRETKGFVGTSGPTDTQYF
TGTGCCAGCAGGGAAACTAAAGGATTCGTCGGGACTAGCGGTCCCACAGATACGCAGTATTTT
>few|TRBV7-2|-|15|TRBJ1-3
CASSTKWGVGNTIYF
TGTGCCAGCAGCACGAAGTGGGGGGTTGGAAACACCATATATTTT
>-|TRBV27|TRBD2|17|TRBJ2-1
CASSLLTSGGLYNEQFF
TGTGCCAGCAGTCTATTGACTAGCGGGGGGCTCTACAATGAGCAGTTCTTC
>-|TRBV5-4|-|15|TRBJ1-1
CASSPLPQGMAEAFF
TGTGCCAGCAGCCCACTCCCACAGGGTATGGCTGAAGCTTTCTTT
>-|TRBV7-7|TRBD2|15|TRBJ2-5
CASSLEGLALETQYF
TGTGCCAGCAGCTTAGAGGGACTAGCTCTTGAGACCCAGTACTTC
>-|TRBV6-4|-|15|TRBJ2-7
CASSDSRPCSYEQYF
TGTGCCAGCAGTGACTCGAGGCCATGCTCCTACGAGCAGTACTTC
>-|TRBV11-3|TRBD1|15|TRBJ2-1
CASSLDRGSYNEQFF
TGTGCCAGCAGCTTGGACAGGGGCTCCTACAATGAGCAGTTCTTC
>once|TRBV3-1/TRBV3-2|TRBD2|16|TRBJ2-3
CASSQGWGLAGDTQYF
TGTGCCAGCAGCCAAGGGTGGGGACTAGCGGGAGATACGCAGTATTTT
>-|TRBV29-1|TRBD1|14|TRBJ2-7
CSARRDRGSYEQYF
TGCAGCGCACGCCGGGACAGGGGATCATACGAGCAGTACTTC